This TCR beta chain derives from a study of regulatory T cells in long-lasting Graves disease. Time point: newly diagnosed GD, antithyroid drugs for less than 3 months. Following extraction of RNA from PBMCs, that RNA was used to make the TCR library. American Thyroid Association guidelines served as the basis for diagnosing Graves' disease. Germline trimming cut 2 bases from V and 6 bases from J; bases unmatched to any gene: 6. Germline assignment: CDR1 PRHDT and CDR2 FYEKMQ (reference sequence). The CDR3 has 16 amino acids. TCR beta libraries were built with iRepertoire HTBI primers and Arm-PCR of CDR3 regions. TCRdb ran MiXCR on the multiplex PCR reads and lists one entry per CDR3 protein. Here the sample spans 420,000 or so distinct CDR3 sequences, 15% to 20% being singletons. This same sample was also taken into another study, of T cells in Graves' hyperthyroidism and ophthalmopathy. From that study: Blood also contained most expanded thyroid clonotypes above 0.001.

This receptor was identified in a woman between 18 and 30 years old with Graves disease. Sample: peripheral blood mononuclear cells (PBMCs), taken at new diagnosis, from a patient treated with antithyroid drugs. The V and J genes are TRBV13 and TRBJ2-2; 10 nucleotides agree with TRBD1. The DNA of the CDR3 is TGTGCCAGCAGCTTATTTCCCGGGACAGGGGCCGGGGAGCTGTTTTTT. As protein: CASSLFPGTGAGELFF.